These 17 T cell receptor beta chains were sequenced from one sample in a study of cytomegalovirus exposure and HLA in healthy donors. This PCR relied on a set of 60 Vbeta primers and 13 Jbeta primers. Repertoires were generated with immunoSEQ multiplex PCR, while TCRdb's copy carries only in-frame clones and drops some. The sample yields 150,000 to 200,000 clones, around 79% seen once. Sequenced sample: PBMCs. These TCRs come from a woman between 50 and 59 years old in good health and CMV-seronegative.

The chain carries TRBV5-6 and TRBJ2-3; a weak D match, TRBD2 (5 bases). The CDR3 contains 16 residues. V was shortened by 4 bases and J by 5 bases, with 20 bases between the two germline ends. CDR1 is SGHDT, CDR2 YYEEEE, per germline. CDR3 loop: CASSRRELVTLDTQYF. The CDR3 bases are TGTGCCAGCAGCCGCCGGGAACTAGTGACACTAGATACGCAGTATTTT.

The chain links TRBV5-6 to TRBJ2-7; TRBD1 agrees at 9 bases. The CDR3 is made up of 15 amino acids. CDR1 is SGHDT, CDR2 YYEEEE, per germline. V was pared by 4 bases and J by 0 bases, with 5 bases of the junction left unmatched. This CDR3 is CASSLTGGSSYEQYF. The CDR3 nucleotides read TGTGCCAGCAGCCTTACAGGGGGCTCCTCCTACGAGCAGTACTTC.

This clone was detected once. This sequence joins TRBV28 and TRBJ1-5, with D perhaps TRBD1 (6 bases). The CDR3 is 13 amino acids. The V end was cut by 2 bases, the J end by 15 bases, with 17 bases between. CDR1 and CDR2 (germline): MDHEN, SYDVKM. CDR3 protein: CASSLPHTGHRHF. CDR3 coding DNA: TGTGCCAGCAGTTTACCCCACACAGGGCATCGGCATTTT.

V is TRBV6-5 and J is TRBJ2-1, with TRBD2 identical over 7 bases. Germline loops: CDR1 MNHEY, CDR2 SVGAGI. V lost 5 bases and J lost 12; bases outside the gene matches: 10. This CDR3 has 13 residues. The CDR3 region is CASSEGWGGPQFF. The CDR3 DNA sequence: TGTGCCAGCAGTGAAGGATGGGGGGGACCGCAGTTCTTC.

The chain joins TRBV5-4 to TRBJ2-1; TRBD2 aligns across 11 bases. Germline lookup yields CDR1 SGHNT and CDR2 YYREEE (reference sequence). The trim removed 1 base at V and 6 bases at J, leaving 0 bases unmatched. The CDR3 runs to 14 residues. The CDR3, as DNA: TGTGCCAGCAGCTTGACTAGCGGGAGCAATGAGCAGTTCTTC. It translates to CASSLTSGSNEQFF. The full variable domain, its missing parts supplied by reference TRBV5-4 and TRBJ2-1, is ETGVTQSPTHLIKTRGQQVTLRCSSQSGHNTVSWYQQALGQGPQFIFQYYREEENGRGNFPPRFSGLQFPNYSSELNVNALELDDSALYLCASSLTSGSNEQFFGPGTRLTVL.

Here the CDR3 reads CATRGGNTGELFF. The CDR3 coding sequence is TGTGCCACCCGGGGGGGAAACACCGGGGAGCTGTTTTTT. This chain uses TRBV19 with TRBJ2-2; 8 nucleotides line up with TRBD2. The CDR3 contains 13 residues. CDR1 LNHDA and CDR2 SQIVND come from the germline V gene (reference sequence). V was pared by 10 bases and J by 2 bases, with 3 bases of the junction left unmatched.

The chain has TRBV29-1 and TRBJ2-1, with 8 nucleotides matching TRBD2. CDR3 size: 13 residues. With 7 bases clipped from V and 9 bases from J, the junction kept 11 bases outside the gene matches. CDR1 SQVTM and CDR2 ANQGSEA come from the germline V gene. The CDR3: CSGSGSTSGEQFF. CDR3 DNA sequence: TGCAGCGGAAGCGGGAGTACCTCCGGTGAGCAGTTCTTC.

This rearrangement joins TRBV7-2 to TRBJ2-3; 8 nucleotides line up with TRBD2. The junction had 12 bases not matched to a gene; V was cut back by 5 bases and J by 5 bases. CDR3 length equals 16 residues. Germline lookup yields CDR1 SGHTA and CDR2 FQGNSA. The CDR3 region has the DNA TGTGCCAGCAGCCTGTACTCGACTAGCGCTGAAGATACGCAGTATTTT. Translation: CASSLYSTSAEDTQYF.

The gene calls are TRBV30 and TRBJ1-5; D perhaps matches TRBD1 (6 bases). Between the trimmed V and J ends, which lost 3 bases and 3 bases, there was a span of 9 bases. The CDR3 is 13 residues long. Per the germline V gene, CDR1 is GTSNPN and CDR2 is SVGIG (reference sequence). CDR3: CAWSRQDNQPQHF. The CDR3, as DNA: TGTGCCTGGAGCAGACAGGACAATCAGCCCCAGCATTTT.

This clone showed up just once. This chain connects TRBV27 to TRBJ2-7; D not certain. Trimming shortened V by 3 bases and J by 0 bases, and 9 bases separated the two germline ends. From germline, CDR1 is MNHEY and CDR2 SMNVEV (reference sequence). There are 14 residues in the CDR3. CDR3 sequence reads: CASSFRMSSYEQYF. DNA for the CDR3: TGTGCCAGCAGTTTCAGGATGAGCTCCTACGAGCAGTACTTC.

The V call is TRBV9, the J call TRBJ2-6, with 8 bases aligning to TRBD1. The CDR3 has 18 amino acids. The germline V gene has CDR1 SGDLS and CDR2 YYNGEE. Trimming took 2 bases from V and 0 from J; bases not matched to a gene: 7. This chain's CDR3 is CASSVTGTGNSGANVLTF. CDR3 coding DNA: TGTGCCAGCAGCGTCACCGGGACAGGTAACTCTGGGGCCAACGTCCTGACTTTC.

A few counts support this clone. CDR3: CASSPGQGADTQYF. The CDR3 nucleotides are TGTGCCAGCTCACCGGGACAGGGGGCAGATACGCAGTATTTT. This chain joins TRBV18 and TRBJ2-3; 11 nucleotides align to TRBD1. J lost 4 bases, V lost 3 bases, and 0 bases had no gene match. The CDR3 is made up of 14 amino acids. Germline V CDR1 and CDR2: KGHSH, LQKENI. The variable domain in full, with the rest retrieved from reference TRBV18 and TRBJ2-3, is NAGVMQNPRHLVRRRGQEARLRCSPMKGHSHVYWYRQLPEEGLKFMVYLQKENIIDESGMPKERFSAEFPKEGPSILRIQQVVRGDSAAYFCASSPGQGADTQYFGPGTRLTVL.

The rearrangement joins TRBV5-1 to TRBJ2-5; 11 bases align to TRBD2. Near its end, the DNA agrees better with TRBJ2-7, so the J call may be wrong. From germline, CDR1 is SGHRS and CDR2 YFSETQ. This CDR3 is built from 14 residues. The CDR3 region is CASRGLAASYEQYF. The CDR3 nucleotides read TGCGCCAGCAGGGGACTAGCGGCTTCCTACGAGCAGTACTTC.

This chain joins TRBV7-9 and TRBJ2-7; D not resolved. The V gene's germline CDR1 is SEHNR and CDR2 FQNEAQ (reference sequence). The V and J ends lost 7 bases and 3 bases respectively, with 22 bases between them. The CDR3 totals 16 residues. CDR3 sequence reads: CASIPILLGPNYEQYF. In DNA, the CDR3 is TGTGCCAGCATCCCGATTTTGCTCGGTCCCAACTACGAGCAGTACTTC. The complete variable domain, with remaining parts taken from reference TRBV7-9 and TRBJ2-7, reads DTGVSQNPRHKITKRGQNVTFRCDPISEHNRLYWYRQTLGQGPEFLTYFQNEAQLEKSRLLSDRFSAERPKGSFSTLEIQRTEQGDSAMYLCASIPILLGPNYEQYFGPGTRLTVT.

This chain connects TRBV19 to TRBJ2-1; 12 nucleotides align to TRBD2. Trimming took 0 bases from V and 2 from J; bases not matched to a gene: 5. Germline values: CDR1 LNHDA, CDR2 SQIVND (reference sequence). This CDR3 has 18 amino acids. CDR3 bases: TGTGCCAGTAGTATAGATTCTAGCGGGAGGGCCACCTACAATGAGCAGTTCTTC. Translation gives CASSIDSSGRATYNEQFF. The full variable domain, in which reference TRBV19 and TRBJ2-1 provide the parts outside the CDR3, is DGGITQSPKYLFRKEGQNVTLSCEQNLNHDAMYWYRQDPGQGLRLIYYSQIVNDFQKGDIAEGYSVSREKKESFPLTVTSAQKNPTAFYLCASSIDSSGRATYNEQFFGPGTRLTVL.

V gene TRBV18 combines with J gene TRBJ2-2; 9 bases are shared with TRBD1. The germline CDR1 and CDR2 sequences are KGHSH and LQKENI. Trimming took 4 bases from V and 4 from J; bases not matched to a gene: 13. The CDR3 spans 18 residues. CDR3: CASSLRSRTGVSTGELFF. CDR3 bases: TGTGCCAGCTCACTGAGGAGCCGGACAGGGGTTAGCACCGGGGAGCTGTTTTTT.

The chain links TRBV19 to TRBJ2-1, with TRBD1 identical over 10 bases. Germline V gene sequence: CDR1 LNHDA, CDR2 SQIVND (reference sequence). Trimming at V came to 4 bases and at J to 5 bases, leaving 11 bases not matched to a gene. The CDR3 extends over 17 amino acids. CDR3 loop: CASSTLLPGQGNNEQFF. CDR3 DNA: TGTGCCAGTAGTACCCTCCTCCCGGGACAGGGGAACAATGAGCAGTTCTTC.